This T cell receptor (beta chain) was identified in a study of blood T cell repertoires in COVID-19. This CDR3 spans 14 amino acids. V was cut by 4 bases and J by 3 bases, with 13 bases left in between. CDR1 MDHEN and CDR2 SYDVKM come from the germline V gene. Here immunoSEQ multiplex PCR was the method, and the copy in TCRdb shows in-frame clones only, minus some. The sample contains hundreds of thousands of clones, approximately 90% of which appear only once. The chain recombines TRBV28 with TRBJ2-7; D gene uncertain. The sample consisted of PBMCs or T cells enriched from blood (not recorded which). The source is a woman aged 55-69 years in a cohort exposed to, infected with or recovered from COVID-19 (not recorded which). The CDR3 protein is CASSSQTPLYEQYF. The CDR3 DNA is TGTGCCAGCAGTTCCCAGACTCCCCTCTACGAGCAGTACTTC. The complete variable domain, with remaining parts taken from reference TRBV28 and TRBJ2-7, reads DVKVTQSSRYLVKRTGEKVFLECVQDMDHENMFWYRQDPGLGLRLIYFSYDVKMKEKGDIPEGYSVSREKKERFSLILESASTNQTSMYLCASSSQTPLYEQYFGPGTRLTVT.